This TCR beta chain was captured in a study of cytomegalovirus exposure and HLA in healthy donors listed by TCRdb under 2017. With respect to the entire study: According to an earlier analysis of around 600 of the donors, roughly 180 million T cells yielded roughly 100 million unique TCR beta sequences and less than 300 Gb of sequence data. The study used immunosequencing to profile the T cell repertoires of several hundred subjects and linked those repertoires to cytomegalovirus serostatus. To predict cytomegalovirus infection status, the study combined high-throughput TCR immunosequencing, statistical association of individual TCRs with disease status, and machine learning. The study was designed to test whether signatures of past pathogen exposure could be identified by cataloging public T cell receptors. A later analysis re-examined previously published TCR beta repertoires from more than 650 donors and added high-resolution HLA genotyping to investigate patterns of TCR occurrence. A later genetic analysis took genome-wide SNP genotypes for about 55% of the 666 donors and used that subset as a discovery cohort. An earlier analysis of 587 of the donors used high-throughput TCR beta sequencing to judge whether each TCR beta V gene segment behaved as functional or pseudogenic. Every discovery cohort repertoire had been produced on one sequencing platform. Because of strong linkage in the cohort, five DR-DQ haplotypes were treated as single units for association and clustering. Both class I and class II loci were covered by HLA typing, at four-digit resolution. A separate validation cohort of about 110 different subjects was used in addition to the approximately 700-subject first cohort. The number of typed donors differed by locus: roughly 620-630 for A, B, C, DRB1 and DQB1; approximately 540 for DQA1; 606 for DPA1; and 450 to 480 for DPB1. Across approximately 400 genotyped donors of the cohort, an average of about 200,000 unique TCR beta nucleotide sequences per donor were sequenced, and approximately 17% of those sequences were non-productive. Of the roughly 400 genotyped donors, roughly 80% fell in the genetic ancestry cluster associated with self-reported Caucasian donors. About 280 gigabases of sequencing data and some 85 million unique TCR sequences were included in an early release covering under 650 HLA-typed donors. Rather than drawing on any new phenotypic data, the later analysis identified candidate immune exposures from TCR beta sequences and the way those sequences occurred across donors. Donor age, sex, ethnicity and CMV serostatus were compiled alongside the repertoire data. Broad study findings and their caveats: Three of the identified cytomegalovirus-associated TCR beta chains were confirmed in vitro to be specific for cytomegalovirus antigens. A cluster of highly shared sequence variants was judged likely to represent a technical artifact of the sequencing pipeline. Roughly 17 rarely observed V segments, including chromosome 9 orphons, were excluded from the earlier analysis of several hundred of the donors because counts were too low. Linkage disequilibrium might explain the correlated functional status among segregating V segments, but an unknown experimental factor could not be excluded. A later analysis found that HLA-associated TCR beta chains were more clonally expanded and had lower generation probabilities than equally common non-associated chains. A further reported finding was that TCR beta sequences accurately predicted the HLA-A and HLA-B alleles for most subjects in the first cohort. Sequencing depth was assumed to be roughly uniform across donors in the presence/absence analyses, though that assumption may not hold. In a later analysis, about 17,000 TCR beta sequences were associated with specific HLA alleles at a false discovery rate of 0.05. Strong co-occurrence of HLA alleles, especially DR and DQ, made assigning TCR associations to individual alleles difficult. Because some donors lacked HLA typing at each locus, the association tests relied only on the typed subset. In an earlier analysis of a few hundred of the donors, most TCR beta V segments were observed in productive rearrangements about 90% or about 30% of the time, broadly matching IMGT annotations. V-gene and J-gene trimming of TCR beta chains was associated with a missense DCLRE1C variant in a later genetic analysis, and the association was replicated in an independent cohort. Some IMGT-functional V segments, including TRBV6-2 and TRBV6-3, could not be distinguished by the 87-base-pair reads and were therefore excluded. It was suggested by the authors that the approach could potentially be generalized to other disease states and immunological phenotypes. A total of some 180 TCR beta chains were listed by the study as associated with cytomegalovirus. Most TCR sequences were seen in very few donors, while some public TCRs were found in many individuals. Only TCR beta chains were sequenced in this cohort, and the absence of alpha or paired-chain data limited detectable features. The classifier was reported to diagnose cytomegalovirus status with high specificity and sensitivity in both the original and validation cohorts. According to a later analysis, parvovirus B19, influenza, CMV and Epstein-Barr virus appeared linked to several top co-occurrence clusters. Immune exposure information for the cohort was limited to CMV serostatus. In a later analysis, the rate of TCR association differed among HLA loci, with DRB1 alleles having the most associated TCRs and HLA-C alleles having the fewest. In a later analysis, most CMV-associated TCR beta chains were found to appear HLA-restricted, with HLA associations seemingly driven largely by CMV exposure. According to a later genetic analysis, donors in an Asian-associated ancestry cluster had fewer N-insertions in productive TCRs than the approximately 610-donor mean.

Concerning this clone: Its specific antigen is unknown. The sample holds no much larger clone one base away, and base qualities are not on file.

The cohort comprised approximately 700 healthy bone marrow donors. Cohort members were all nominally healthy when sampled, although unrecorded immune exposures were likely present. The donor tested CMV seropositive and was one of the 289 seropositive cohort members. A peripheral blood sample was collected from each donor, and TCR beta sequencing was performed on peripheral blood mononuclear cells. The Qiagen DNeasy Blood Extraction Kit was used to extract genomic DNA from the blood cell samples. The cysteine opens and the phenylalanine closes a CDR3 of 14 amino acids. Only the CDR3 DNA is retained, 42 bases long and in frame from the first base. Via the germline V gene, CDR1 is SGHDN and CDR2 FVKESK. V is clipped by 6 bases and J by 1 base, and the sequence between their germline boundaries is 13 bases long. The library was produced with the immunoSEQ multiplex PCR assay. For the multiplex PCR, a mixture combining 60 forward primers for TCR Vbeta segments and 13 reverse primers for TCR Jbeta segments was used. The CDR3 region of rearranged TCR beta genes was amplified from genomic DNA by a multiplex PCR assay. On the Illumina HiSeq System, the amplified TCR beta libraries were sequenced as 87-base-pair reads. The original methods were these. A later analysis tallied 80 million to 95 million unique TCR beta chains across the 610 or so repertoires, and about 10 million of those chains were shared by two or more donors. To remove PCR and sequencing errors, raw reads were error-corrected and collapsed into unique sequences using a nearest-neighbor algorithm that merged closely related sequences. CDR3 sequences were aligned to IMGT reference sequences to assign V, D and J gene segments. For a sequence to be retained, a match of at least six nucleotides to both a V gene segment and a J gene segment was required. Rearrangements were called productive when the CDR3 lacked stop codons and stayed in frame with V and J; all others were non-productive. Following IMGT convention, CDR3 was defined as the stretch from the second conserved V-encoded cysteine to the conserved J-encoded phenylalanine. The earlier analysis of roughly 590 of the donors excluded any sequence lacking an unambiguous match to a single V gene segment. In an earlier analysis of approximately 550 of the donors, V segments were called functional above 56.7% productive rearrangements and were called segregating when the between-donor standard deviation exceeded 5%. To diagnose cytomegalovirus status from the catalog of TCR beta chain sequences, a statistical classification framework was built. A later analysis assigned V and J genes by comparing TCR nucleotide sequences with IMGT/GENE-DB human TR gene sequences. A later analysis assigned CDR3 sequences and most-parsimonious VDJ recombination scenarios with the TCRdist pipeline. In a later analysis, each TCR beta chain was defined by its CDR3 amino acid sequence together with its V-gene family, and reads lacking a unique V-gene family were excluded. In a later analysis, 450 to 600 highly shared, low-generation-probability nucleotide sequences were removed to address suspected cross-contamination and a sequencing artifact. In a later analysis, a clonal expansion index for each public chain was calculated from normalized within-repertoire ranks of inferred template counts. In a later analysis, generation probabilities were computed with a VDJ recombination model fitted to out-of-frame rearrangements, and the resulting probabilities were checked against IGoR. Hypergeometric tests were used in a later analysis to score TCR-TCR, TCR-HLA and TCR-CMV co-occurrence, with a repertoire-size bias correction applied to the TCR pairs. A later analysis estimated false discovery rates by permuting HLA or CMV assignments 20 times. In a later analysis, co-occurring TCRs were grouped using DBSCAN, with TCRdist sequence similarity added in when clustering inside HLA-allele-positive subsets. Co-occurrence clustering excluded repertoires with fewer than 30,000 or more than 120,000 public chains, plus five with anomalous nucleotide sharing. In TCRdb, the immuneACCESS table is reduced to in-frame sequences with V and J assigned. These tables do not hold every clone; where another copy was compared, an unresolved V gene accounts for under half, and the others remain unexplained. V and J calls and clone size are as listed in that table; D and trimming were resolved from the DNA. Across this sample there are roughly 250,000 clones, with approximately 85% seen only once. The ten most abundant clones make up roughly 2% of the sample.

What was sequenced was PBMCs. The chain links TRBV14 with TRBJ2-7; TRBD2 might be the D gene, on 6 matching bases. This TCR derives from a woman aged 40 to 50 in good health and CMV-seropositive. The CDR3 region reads CASREAGGSYEQYF. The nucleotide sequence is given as TGTGCCAGCAGAGAAGCGGGTGGGTCCTACGAGCAGTACTTC. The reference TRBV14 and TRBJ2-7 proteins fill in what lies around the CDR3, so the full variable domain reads EAGVTQFPSHSVIEKGQTVTLRCDPISGHDNLYWYRRVMGKEIKFLLHFVKESKQDESGMPNNRFLAERTGGTYSTLKVQPAELEDSGVYFCASREAGGSYEQYFGPGTRLTVT.